This T cell receptor beta chain was captured in a study of T cells after yellow fever vaccination. Using its own MiXCR run on the 5' RACE reads, TCRdb lists one record per CDR3 protein. The data contain about 340,000 distinct CDR3 sequences, around 4.1% of them singletons. The receptor was isolated from a man younger than 35 who received the YFV17D yellow fever vaccine. The material was PBMCs, obtained 5 days after the yellow fever booster vaccination.

Here the CDR3 reads CASSPQGQDYNEQFF. The DNA of the CDR3 is TGTGCCAGCAGCCCACAAGGACAGGACTACAATGAGCAGTTCTTC. The chain recombines TRBV7-2 with TRBJ2-1; TRBD1 matches 7 bases. V lost 5 bases to trimming and J lost 3 bases; unmatched junction nucleotides: 7. The germline CDR1 and CDR2 sequences are SGHTA and FQGNSA. The CDR3 consists of 15 residues.